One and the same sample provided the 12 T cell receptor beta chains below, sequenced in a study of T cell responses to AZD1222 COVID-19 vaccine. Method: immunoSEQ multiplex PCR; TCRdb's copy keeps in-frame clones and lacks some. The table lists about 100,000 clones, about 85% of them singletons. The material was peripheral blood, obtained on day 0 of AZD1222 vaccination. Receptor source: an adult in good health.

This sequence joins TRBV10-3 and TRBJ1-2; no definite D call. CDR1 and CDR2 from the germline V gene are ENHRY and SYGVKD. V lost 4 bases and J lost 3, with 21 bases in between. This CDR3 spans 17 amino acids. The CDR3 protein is CAISAYLGVSFDYGYTF. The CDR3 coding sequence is TGTGCCATCAGTGCCTACTTGGGCGTTAGTTTTGACTATGGCTACACCTTC.

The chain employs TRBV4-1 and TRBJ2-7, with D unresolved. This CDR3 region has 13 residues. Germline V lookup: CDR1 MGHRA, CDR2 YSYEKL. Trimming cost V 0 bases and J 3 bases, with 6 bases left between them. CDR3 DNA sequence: TGCGCCAGCAGCCAAGATCTTGGCTACGAGCAGTACTTC. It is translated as CASSQDLGYEQYF.

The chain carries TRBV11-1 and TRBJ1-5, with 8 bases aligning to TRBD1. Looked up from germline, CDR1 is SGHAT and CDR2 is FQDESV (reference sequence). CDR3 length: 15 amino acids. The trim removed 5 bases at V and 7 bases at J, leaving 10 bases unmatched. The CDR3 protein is CASSLTDRGGQPQHF. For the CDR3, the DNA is TGTGCCAGCAGCCTCACCGACAGGGGTGGGCAGCCCCAGCATTTT.

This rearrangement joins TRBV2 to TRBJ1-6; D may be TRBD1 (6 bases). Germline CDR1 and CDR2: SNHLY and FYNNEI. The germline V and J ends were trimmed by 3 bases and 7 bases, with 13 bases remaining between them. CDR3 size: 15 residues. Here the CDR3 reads CASSEDSLGNSPLHF. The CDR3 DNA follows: TGTGCCAGCAGTGAGGACAGTCTGGGGAATTCACCCCTCCACTTT.

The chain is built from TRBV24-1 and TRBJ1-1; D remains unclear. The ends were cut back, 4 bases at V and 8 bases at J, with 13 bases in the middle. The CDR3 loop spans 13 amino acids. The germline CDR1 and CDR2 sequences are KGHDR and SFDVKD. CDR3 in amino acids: CATSDGLGKEAFF. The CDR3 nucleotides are TGTGCCACCAGTGACGGACTGGGAAAGGAAGCTTTCTTT.

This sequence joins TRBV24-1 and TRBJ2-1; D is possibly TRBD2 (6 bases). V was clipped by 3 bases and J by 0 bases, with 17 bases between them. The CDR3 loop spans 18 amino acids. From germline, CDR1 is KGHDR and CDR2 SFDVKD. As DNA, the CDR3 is TGTGCCACCAGTGATCCAAACCCTAGCGTGAGCTCCTACAATGAGCAGTTCTTC. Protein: CATSDPNPSVSSYNEQFF.

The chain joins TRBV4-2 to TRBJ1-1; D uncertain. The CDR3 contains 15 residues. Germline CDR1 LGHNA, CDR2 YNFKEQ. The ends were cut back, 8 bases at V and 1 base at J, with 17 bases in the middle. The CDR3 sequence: CASYDGNRGNTEAFF. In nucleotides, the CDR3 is TGTGCCAGCTACGACGGGAACAGAGGGAACACTGAAGCTTTCTTT.

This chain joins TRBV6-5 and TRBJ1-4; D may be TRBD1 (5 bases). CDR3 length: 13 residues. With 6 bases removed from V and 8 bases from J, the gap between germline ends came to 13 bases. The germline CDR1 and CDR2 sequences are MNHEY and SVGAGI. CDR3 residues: CASRTIGTEKLFF. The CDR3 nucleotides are TGTGCCAGCAGAACCATCGGGACGGAAAAACTGTTTTTT.

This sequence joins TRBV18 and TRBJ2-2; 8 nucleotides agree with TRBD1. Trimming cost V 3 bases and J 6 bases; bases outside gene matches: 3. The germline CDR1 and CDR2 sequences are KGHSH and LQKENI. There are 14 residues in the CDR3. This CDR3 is CASSPLDRAGELFF. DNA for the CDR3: TGTGCCAGCTCACCGTTGGACAGGGCCGGGGAGCTGTTTTTT. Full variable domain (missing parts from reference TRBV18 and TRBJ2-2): NAGVMQNPRHLVRRRGQEARLRCSPMKGHSHVYWYRQLPEEGLKFMVYLQKENIIDESGMPKERFSAEFPKEGPSILRIQQVVRGDSAAYFCASSPLDRAGELFFGEGSRLTVL.

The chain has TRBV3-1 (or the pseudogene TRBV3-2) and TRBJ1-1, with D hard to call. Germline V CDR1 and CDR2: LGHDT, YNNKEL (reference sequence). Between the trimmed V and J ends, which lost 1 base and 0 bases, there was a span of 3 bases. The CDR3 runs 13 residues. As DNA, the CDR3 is TGTGCCAGCAGCCAAGTCCTGAACACTGAAGCTTTCTTT. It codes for CASSQVLNTEAFF.

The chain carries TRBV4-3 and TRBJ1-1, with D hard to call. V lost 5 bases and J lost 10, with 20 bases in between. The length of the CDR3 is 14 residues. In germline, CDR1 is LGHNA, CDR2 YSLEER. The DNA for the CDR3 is TGCGCCAGCAGCGACGCCGTAGAAGCGGGCATAGCTTTCTTT. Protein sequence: CASSDAVEAGIAFF.

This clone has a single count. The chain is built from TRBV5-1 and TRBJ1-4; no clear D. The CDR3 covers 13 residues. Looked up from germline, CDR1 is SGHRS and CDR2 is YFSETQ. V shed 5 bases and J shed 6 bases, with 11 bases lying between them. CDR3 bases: TGCGCCAGCAGGCTAGAGACTGATGAAAAACTGTTTTTT. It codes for CASRLETDEKLFF.